This T cell receptor (beta chain) comes out of a study of T-cell reconstitution after alpha-beta-depleted transplantation in children. The CDR3 consists of 13 residues. V lost 6 bases, J lost 3 bases, and 11 bases lay in between. Germline V CDR1 and CDR2: SGHTA, FQGNSA. Unique molecular identifiers were used to barcode this TCRbeta library. Each CDR3 protein is one row after TCRdb ran MiXCR on the PCR reads. Of hundreds of thousands of distinct CDR3 sequences in the sample, roughly a sixth were seen once. The source is a male patient aged 2-9 years who had a stem cell transplant for acute lymphoblastic leukemia, so the T cells may come from the graft donor. This chain links TRBV7-2 with TRBJ1-1; D possibly corresponds to TRBD1 (5 bases). The sequences come from PBMCs, mostly from graft donor cells, collected 360 days after TCRalphabeta/CD19-depleted stem cell transplant. The CDR3 here is CASRVQVHTEAFF. The DNA of the CDR3 is TGTGCCAGCAGGGTACAGGTTCACACTGAAGCTTTCTTT.